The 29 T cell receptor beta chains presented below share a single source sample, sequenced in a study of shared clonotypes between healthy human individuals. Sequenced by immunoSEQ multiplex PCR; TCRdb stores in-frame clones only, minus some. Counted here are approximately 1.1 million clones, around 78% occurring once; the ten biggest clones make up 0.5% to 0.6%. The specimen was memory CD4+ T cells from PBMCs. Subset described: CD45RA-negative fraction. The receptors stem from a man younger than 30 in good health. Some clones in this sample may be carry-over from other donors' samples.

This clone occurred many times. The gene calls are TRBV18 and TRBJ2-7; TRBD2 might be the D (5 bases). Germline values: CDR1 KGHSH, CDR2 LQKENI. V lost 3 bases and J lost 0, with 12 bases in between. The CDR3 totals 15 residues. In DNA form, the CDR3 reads TGTGCCAGCTCACCCCCCGGGGTGAGCTCCTACGAGCAGTACTTC. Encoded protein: CASSPPGVSSYEQYF.

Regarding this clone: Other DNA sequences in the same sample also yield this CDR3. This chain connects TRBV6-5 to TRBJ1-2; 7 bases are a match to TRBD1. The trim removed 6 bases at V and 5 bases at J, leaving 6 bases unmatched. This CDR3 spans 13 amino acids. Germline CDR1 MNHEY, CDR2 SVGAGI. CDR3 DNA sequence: TGTGCCAGCAGCCCGTCAGGGGGGTATGGCTACACCTTC. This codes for CASSPSGGYGYTF.

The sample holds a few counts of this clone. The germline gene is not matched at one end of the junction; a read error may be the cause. CDR3 protein: CASSISGTLGPYEQYF. CDR3 DNA sequence: TGTGCCAGCAGTATATCCGGGACTCTGGGACCCTACGAGCAGTACTTC. The chain has TRBV27 and TRBJ2-7, with D tentatively TRBD2 (6 bases). Germline assignment: CDR1 MNHEY and CDR2 SMNVEV (reference sequence). This CDR3 is 16 amino acids long.

CDR3 in DNA: TGCAGCGTTGAAGATCGGGGGGCGCCGGAAAAACTGTTTTTT. This translates into CSVEDRGAPEKLFF. The chain employs TRBV29-1 and TRBJ1-4, with D perhaps matching TRBD1 (6 bases). Trimming left V 0 bases short and J 8 bases short, with 13 bases between. The CDR3 spans 14 residues. Per the germline V gene, CDR1 is SQVTM and CDR2 is ANQGSEA.

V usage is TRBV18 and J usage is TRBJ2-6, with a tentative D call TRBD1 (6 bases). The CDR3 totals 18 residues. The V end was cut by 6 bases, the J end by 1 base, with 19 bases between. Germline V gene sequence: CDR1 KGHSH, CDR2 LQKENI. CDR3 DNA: TGTGCCAGCTCGCGGAATCAAGGTCAGGGGTCTGGGGCCAACGTCCTGACTTTC. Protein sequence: CASSRNQGQGSGANVLTF.

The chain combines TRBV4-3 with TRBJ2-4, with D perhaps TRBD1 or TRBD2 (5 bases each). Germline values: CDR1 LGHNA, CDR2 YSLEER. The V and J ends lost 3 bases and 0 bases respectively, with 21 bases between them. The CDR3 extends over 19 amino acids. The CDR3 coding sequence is TGCGCCAGCAGCCAGGGATTCTCGAGTCCCGGGGCAGCCAAAAACATTCAGTACTTC. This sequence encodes CASSQGFSSPGAAKNIQYF.

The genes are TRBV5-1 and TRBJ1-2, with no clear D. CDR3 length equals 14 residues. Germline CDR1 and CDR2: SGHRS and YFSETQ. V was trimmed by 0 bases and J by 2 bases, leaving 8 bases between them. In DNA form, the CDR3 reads TGCGCCAGCAGCTTGGTGGCCAGAAACTATGGCTACACCTTC. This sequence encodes CASSLVARNYGYTF.

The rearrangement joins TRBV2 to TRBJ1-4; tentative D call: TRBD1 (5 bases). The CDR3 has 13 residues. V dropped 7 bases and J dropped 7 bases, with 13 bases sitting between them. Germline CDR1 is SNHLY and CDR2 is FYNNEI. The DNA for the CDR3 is TGTGCCAGCAACTCCTTTGGGGGTGAAAAACTGTTTTTT. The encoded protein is CASNSFGGEKLFF. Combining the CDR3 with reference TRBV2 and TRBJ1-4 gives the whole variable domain EPEVTQTPSHQVTQMGQEVILRCVPISNHLYFYWYRQILGQKVEFLVSFYNNEISEKSEIFDDQFSVERPDGSNFTLKIRSTKLEDSAMYFCASNSFGGEKLFFGSGTQLSVL.

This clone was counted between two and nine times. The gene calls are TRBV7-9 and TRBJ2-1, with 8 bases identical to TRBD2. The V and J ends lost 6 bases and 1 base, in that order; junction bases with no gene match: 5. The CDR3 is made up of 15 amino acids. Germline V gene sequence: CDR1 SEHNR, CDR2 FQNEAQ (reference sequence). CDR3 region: CASSQAGVSYNEQFF. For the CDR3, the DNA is TGTGCCAGCAGTCAAGCGGGAGTGTCCTACAATGAGCAGTTCTTC.

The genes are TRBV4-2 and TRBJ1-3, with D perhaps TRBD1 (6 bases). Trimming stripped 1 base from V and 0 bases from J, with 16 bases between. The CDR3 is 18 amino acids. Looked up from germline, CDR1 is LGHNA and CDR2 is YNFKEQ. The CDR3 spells CASSQAIGSRGSGNTIYF. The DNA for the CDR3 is TGTGCCAGCAGCCAAGCCATCGGCAGCAGGGGCTCTGGAAACACCATATATTTT.

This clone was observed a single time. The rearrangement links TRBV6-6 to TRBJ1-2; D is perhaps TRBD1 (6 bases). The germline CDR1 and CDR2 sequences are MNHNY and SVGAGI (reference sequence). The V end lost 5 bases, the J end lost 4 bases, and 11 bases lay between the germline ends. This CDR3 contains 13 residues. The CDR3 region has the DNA TGTGCCAGCAGTGGGGGCGCTTCCTATGGCTACACCTTC. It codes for CASSGGASYGYTF.

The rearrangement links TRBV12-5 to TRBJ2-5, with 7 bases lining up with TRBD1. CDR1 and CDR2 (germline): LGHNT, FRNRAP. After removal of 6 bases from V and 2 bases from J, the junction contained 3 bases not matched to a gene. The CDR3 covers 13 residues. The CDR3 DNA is TGTGCTAGTGGACGGGACAGTCAAGAGACCCAGTACTTC. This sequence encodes CASGRDSQETQYF.

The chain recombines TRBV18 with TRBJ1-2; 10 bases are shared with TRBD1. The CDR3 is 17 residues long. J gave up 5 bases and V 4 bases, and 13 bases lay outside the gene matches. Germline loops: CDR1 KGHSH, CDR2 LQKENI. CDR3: CASSQVVAGTGAYGYTF. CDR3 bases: TGTGCCAGCTCACAAGTCGTCGCCGGGACAGGGGCTTATGGCTACACCTTC.

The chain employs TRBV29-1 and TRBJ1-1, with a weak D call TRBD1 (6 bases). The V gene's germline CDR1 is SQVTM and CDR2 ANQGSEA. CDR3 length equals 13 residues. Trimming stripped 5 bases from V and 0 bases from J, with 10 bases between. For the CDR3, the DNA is TGCAGCGTTTCTACAGGGATGAACACTGAAGCTTTCTTT. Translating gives CSVSTGMNTEAFF.

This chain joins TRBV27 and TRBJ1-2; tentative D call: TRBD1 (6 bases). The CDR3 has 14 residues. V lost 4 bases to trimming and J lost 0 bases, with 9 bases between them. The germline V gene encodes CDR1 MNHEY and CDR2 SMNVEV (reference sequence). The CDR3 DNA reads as TGTGCCAGCAGTTCCAGGGGAGCTAACTATGGCTACACCTTC. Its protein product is CASSSRGANYGYTF.

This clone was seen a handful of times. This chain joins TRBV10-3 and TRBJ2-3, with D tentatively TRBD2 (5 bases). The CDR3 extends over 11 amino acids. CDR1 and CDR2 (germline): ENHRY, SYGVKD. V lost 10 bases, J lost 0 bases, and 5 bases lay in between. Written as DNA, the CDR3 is TGTGCCAGCGGGAGCACAGATACGCAGTATTTT. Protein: CASGSTDTQYF.

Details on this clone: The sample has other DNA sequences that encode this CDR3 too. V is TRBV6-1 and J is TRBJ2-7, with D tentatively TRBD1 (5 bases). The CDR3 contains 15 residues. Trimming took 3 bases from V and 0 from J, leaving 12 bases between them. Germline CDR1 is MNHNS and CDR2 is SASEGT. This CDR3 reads CASSEGLDSSYEQYF. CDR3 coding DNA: TGTGCCAGCAGTGAGGGGCTTGATAGCTCCTACGAGCAGTACTTC.

CDR3 loop: CASTKTTDHEKLFF. Here the CDR3 DNA reads TGCGCCAGCACCAAGACCACGGATCATGAAAAACTGTTTTTT. This chain joins TRBV5-1 and TRBJ1-4, with D unresolved. Looked up from germline, CDR1 is SGHRS and CDR2 is YFSETQ. The CDR3 length is 14 residues. V was clipped by 6 bases and J by 6 bases, with 15 bases between them.

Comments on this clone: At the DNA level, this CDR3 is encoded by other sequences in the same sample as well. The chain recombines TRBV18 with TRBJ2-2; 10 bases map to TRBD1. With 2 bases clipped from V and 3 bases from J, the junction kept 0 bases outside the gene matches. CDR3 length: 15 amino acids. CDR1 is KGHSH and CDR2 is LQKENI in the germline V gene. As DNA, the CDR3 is TGTGCCAGCTCACCAGGGACAGGGGACACCGGGGAGCTGTTTTTT. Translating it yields CASSPGTGDTGELFF.

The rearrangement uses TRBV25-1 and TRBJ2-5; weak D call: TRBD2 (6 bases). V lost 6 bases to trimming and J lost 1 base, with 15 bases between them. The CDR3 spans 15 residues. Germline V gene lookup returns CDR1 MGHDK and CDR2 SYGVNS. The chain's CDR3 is CASRPGQGLQETQYF. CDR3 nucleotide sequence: TGTGCCAGCAGGCCAGGCCAGGGACTCCAAGAGACCCAGTACTTC. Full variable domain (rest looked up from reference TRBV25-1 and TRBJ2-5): EADIYQTPRYLVIGTGKKITLECSQTMGHDKMYWYQQDPGMELHLIHYSYGVNSTEKGDLSSESTVSRIRTEHFPLTLESARPSHTSQYLCASRPGQGLQETQYFGPGTRLLVL.

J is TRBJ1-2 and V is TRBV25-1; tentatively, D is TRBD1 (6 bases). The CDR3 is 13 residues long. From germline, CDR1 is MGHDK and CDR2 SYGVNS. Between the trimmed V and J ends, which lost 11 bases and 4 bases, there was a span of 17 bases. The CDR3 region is CAGPRGGVYGYTF. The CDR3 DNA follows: TGTGCCGGCCCAAGAGGGGGGGTCTATGGCTACACCTTC.

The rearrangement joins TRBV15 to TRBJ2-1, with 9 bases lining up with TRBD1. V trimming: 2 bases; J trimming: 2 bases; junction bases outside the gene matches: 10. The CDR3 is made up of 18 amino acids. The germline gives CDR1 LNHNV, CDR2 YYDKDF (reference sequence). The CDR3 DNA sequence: TGTGCCACCAGCAGAAGACAGGGGGGTTTAAATCCCTACAATGAGCAGTTCTTC. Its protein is CATSRRQGGLNPYNEQFF.

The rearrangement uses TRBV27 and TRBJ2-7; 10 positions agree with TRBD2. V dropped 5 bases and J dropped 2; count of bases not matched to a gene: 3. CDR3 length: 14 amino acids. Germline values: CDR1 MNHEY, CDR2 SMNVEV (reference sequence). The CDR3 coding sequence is TGTGCCAGCAGTAAGGGGACTAGCGCCTACGAGCAGTACTTC. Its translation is CASSKGTSAYEQYF.

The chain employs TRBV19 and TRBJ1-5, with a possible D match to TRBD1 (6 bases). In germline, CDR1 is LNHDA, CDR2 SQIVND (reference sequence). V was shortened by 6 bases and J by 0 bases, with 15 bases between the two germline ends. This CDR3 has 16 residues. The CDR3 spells CASRHLQGFSNQPQHF. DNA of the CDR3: TGTGCCAGTAGACATTTACAGGGATTTAGCAATCAGCCCCAGCATTTT. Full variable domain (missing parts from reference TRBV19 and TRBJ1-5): DGGITQSPKYLFRKEGQNVTLSCEQNLNHDAMYWYRQDPGQGLRLIYYSQIVNDFQKGDIAEGYSVSREKKESFPLTVTSAQKNPTAFYLCASRHLQGFSNQPQHFGDGTRLSIL.

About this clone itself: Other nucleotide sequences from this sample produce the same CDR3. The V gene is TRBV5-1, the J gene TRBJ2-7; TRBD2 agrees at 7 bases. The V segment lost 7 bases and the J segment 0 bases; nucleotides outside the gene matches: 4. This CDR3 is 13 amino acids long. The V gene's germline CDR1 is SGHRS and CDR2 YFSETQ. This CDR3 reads CASSSGSSYEQYF. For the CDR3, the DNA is TGCGCCAGCTCTAGCGGTAGCTCCTACGAGCAGTACTTC.

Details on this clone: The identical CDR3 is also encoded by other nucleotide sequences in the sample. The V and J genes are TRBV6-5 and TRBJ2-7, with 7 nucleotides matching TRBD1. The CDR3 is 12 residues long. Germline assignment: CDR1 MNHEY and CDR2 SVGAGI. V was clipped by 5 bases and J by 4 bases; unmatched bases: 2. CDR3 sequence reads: CASSGRGYEQYF. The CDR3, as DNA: TGTGCCAGCAGTGGCAGGGGGTACGAGCAGTACTTC.

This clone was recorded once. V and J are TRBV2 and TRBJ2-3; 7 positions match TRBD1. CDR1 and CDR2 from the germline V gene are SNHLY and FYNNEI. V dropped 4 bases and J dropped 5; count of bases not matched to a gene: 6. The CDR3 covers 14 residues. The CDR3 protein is CASSAETGQDTQYF. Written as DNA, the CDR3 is TGTGCCAGCAGTGCTGAGACAGGGCAAGATACGCAGTATTTT. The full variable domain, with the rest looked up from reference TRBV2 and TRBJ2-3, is EPEVTQTPSHQVTQMGQEVILRCVPISNHLYFYWYRQILGQKVEFLVSFYNNEISEKSEIFDDQFSVERPDGSNFTLKIRSTKLEDSAMYFCASSAETGQDTQYFGPGTRLTVL.

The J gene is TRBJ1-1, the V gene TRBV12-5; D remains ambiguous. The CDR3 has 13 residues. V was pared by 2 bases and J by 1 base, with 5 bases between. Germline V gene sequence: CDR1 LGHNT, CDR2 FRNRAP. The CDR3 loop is CASGLSRNTEAFF. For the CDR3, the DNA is TGTGCTAGTGGTTTGTCGAGGAACACTGAAGCTTTCTTT.

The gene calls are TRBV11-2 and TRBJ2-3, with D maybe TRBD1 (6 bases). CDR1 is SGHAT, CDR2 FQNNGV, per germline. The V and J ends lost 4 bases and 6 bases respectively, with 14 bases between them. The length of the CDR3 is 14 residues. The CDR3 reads CASSSQGSRDTQYF. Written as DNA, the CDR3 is TGTGCCAGCAGCTCGCAGGGGTCCCGGGATACGCAGTATTTT.